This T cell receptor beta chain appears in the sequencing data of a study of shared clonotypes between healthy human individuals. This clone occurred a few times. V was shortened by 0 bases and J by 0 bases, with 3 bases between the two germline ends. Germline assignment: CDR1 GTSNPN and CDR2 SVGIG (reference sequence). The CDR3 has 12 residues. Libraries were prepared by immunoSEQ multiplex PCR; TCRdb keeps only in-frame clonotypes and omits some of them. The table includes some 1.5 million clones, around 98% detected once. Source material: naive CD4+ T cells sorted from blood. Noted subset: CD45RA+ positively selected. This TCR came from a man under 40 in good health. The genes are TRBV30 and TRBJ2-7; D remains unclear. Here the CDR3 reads CAWSVTSYEQYF. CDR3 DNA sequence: TGTGCCTGGAGTGTAACCTCCTACGAGCAGTACTTC.